Below, one T cell receptor (beta chain) is given with its context. This specimen belongs to a study of blood T cell repertoires in COVID-19. Study details: Sample material is recorded as cDNA or gDNA derived from T cells, B-cell-depleted T cells, or PBMCs.

The protocol was immunoSEQ multiplex PCR, while the TCRdb copy is restricted to in-frame clones and leaves out a portion. There are tens of thousands of clones in the sample; approximately 85% occur only once, and 9.5% to 15% lies in the top ten. Looked up from germline, CDR1 is SGHTS and CDR2 is YDEGEE. V was pared by 3 bases and J by 3 bases, with 2 bases of the junction left unmatched. CDR3 length: 15 residues. Sequencing used peripheral blood. This clonotype originated in a human donor in a cohort sampled during active COVID-19. The V call is TRBV5-8, the J call TRBJ2-1; 11 bases match TRBD2. CDR3 DNA: TGTGCCAGCAGCTGGGGACTAGCGGTCTACAATGAGCAGTTCTTC. This codes for CASSWGLAVYNEQFF. Combining the CDR3 with reference TRBV5-8 and TRBJ2-1 gives the whole variable domain EAGVTQSPTHLIKTRGQQATLRCSPISGHTSVYWYQQALGLGLQFLLWYDEGEERNRGNFPPRFSGRQFPNYSSELNVNALELEDSALYLCASSWGLAVYNEQFFGPGTRLTVL.